This TCR beta chain was sequenced during a study of CXCR3-negative and CXCR3-positive naive CD8 T cells. As for the study in general: The dataset comprises roughly 150 million TRB reads in total, with about 1.5 +/- 0.3 million reads per library. The study, taken as a whole, reports: Naive subsets had comparable surface CD5; TCR strength was inferred from TRB CDR3 properties. Each naive subset displayed comparably high diversity, whereas memory CD8+ cells displayed much lower diversity.

Comment on this clonotype: Antigen specificity is unknown.

Germline CDR1 is MNHEY and CDR2 is SVGAGI. This CDR3 spans 14 amino acids. Researchers prepared the TRB cDNA libraries using 5' RACE with UMI labels. TCRdb re-called the 5' RACE reads and shows each CDR3 protein once, DNA omitted. This table holds tens of thousands of distinct CDR3 sequences. This TCR was recovered from a human donor in good health. Some clones in this sample may be carry-over from other donors' samples. The chain recombines TRBV6-5 with TRBJ2-2. Material for sequencing was memory CD8+ T cells from blood. The CDR3 reads CASKVRRNTGELFF.